This TCR beta chain was identified in a study of cytomegalovirus exposure and HLA in healthy donors. Findings and limits, study-wide: A later analysis linked about 17,000 TCR beta sequences to HLA alleles at 0.05 false discovery rate. A prior analysis recorded that most TCR beta V segments were productive about 90% or about 30% of the time.

The CDR3 length is 14 residues. The V end lost 6 bases, the J end lost 1 base, and 9 bases lay between the germline ends. Germline values: CDR1 MNHEY, CDR2 SMNVEV (reference sequence). Comments on this clone: Its antigen remains unidentified.

The PCR used 60 Vbeta and 13 Jbeta primers. This table comes from immunoSEQ multiplex PCR, and its TCRdb copy is limited to in-frame clones, with some not included. Here the sample table reports 110,000 to 150,000 clones. Sequenced: PBMCs. The TCR sequence derives from a male donor in good health and CMV-seronegative. The chain links TRBV27 to TRBJ2-2, with D possibly TRBD1 on 5 matching bases. CDR3 in DNA: TGTGCCAGCAGCATCAGGGAGAACACCGGGGAGCTGTTTTTT. Its protein product is CASSIRENTGELFF.